These 5 T cell receptor beta chains share one sample of origin, sequenced in a study of cytomegalovirus exposure and HLA in healthy donors. The PCR ran on 60 Vbeta and 13 Jbeta primers. TCRdb's table, derived via immunoSEQ multiplex PCR, lists solely in-frame clones and lacks some. The repertoire holds about 180,000 clones, with around 70% as singletons. Sequences were obtained from PBMCs. Source of these receptors: a male donor in good health and CMV-seronegative.

This rearrangement joins TRBV28 to TRBJ1-2, with no clear D. Germline V CDR1 and CDR2: MDHEN, SYDVKM. This CDR3 spans 13 amino acids. V lost 3 bases and J lost 7, with 12 bases in between. Here the CDR3 reads CASSFGSVCGYTF. CDR3 sequence (DNA): TGTGCCAGCAGTTTTGGTTCAGTGTGTGGCTACACCTTC.

The J gene is TRBJ2-1, the V gene TRBV6-5; 9 nucleotides agree with TRBD1. From germline, CDR1 is MNHEY and CDR2 SVGAGI. After removal of 0 bases from V and 5 bases from J, the junction contained 2 bases not matched to a gene. This CDR3 comprises 15 residues. The CDR3 here is CASSYSGTGNNEQFF. In nucleotides, the CDR3 is TGTGCCAGCAGTTACTCGGGGACAGGGAACAATGAGCAGTTCTTC.

This clone was counted once. The chain recombines TRBV6-5 with TRBJ1-4; D is uncertain. This CDR3 has 14 amino acids. V was cut by 5 bases and J by 5 bases, with 12 bases left in between. CDR1 and CDR2 (germline): MNHEY, SVGAGI. The CDR3: CASSDWSLNEKLFF. The CDR3 region has the DNA TGTGCCAGCAGTGACTGGAGCTTGAATGAAAAACTGTTTTTT.

The chain combines TRBV5-1 with TRBJ2-1; weak D call: TRBD2 (6 bases). The germline CDR1 and CDR2 sequences are SGHRS and YFSETQ. The ends were cut back, 0 bases at V and 9 bases at J, with 13 bases in the middle. CDR3 length: 14 amino acids. CDR3 region: CASSLGFGGSEQFF. CDR3 bases: TGCGCCAGCAGCTTGGGGTTTGGGGGGAGTGAGCAGTTCTTC.

This clone was seen once. V and J are TRBV7-9 and TRBJ2-3; D possibly corresponds to TRBD1 (5 bases). This CDR3 contains 15 residues. Trimming took off 4 bases at V and 5 bases at J, with 16 bases between the two ends. Germline CDR1 and CDR2: SEHNR and FQNEAQ (reference sequence). The CDR3 nucleotides are TGTGCCAGCAGCTCAGGGTTATTATCGAGAGATACGCAGTATTTT. Amino acid sequence: CASSSGLLSRDTQYF.